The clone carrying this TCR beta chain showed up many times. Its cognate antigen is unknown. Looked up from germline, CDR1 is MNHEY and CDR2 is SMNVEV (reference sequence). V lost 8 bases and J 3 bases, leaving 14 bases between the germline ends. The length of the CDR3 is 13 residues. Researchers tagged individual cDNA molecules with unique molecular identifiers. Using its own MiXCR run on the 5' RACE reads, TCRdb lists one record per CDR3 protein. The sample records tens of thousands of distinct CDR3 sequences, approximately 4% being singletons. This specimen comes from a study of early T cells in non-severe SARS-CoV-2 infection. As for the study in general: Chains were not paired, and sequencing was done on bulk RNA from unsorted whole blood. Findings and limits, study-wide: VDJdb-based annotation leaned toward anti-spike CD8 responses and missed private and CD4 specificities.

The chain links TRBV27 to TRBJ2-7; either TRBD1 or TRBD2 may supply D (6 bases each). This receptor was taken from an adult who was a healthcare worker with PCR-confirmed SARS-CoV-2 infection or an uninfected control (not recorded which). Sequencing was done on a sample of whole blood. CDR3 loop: CASGGTLHYEQYF. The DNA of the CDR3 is TGTGCCAGCGGGGGGACACTCCACTACGAGCAGTACTTC.